The clone carrying this T cell receptor (beta chain) has only a few counts. Its specificity is unknown. This sample is part of a study of CD8+ T cells in alopecia areata. cDNA prepared by RNA extraction and subsequent reverse transcription served as the template for sequencing. Libraries were prepared by immunoSEQ multiplex PCR; TCRdb keeps only in-frame clonotypes and omits some of them. The data hold under 150,000 clones, with approximately 51% observed a single time. Treatment here: oral pan-JAK inhibitor, 5-10 mg twice daily. Overall study findings and caveats: For patients receiving tofacitinib, scalp clonality and expanded CD8+ clones among the top 100 significantly decreased. With tofacitinib ongoing, many expanded lesional clones persisted in both scalp and blood.

The source material was CD4+ T cells sorted from blood, sampled at week 24, from a patient treated with tofacitinib. The clonotype was recovered from a human donor with alopecia areata.

The CDR3 loop reads CAISESLVDSIFQETQYF. The DNA of the CDR3 is TGTGCCATCAGTGAGTCGCTGGTAGACTCGATCTTCCAAGAGACCCAGTACTTC. The chain combines TRBV10-3 with TRBJ2-5; D gene ambiguous. V was clipped by 0 bases and J by 1 base, with 18 bases between them. CDR3 size: 18 residues. Per germline, CDR1 ENHRY and CDR2 SYGVKD.